The 30 T cell receptor beta chains listed next were all sequenced from one sample in a study of control samples from healthy donors and cancer patients. Repertoires were generated with immunoSEQ multiplex PCR, while TCRdb's copy carries only in-frame clones and drops some. Of some 130,000 clones listed, about 95% were seen once; the top ten hold 3.6%. The sequenced sample consisted of blood. The receptors were sampled from a man in his thirties or forties in good health.

This sequence joins TRBV5-4 and TRBJ2-5; TRBD2 is a possible D gene (6 bases). Germline assignment: CDR1 SGHNT and CDR2 YYREEE (reference sequence). Trimming stripped 0 bases from V and 4 bases from J, with 13 bases between. The CDR3 extends over 15 amino acids. This CDR3 reads CASSLGGGVGETQYF. The CDR3, as DNA: TGTGCCAGCAGCTTGGGAGGCGGGGTCGGAGAGACCCAGTACTTC. The full variable domain, completed using reference TRBV5-4 and TRBJ2-5, is ETGVTQSPTHLIKTRGQQVTLRCSSQSGHNTVSWYQQALGQGPQFIFQYYREEENGRGNFPPRFSGLQFPNYSSELNVNALELDDSALYLCASSLGGGVGETQYFGPGTRLLVL.

This clone was detected only once. The genes are TRBV5-4 and TRBJ1-2; TRBD1 is a possible D gene (5 bases). Germline values: CDR1 SGHNT, CDR2 YYREEE (reference sequence). The CDR3 spans 11 residues. Trimming removed 0 bases at V and 11 bases at J, with 8 bases between. CDR3 in amino acids: CASSLGQRYTF. CDR3 sequence (DNA): TGTGCCAGCAGCTTGGGACAGCGTTACACCTTC.

The V gene is TRBV27, the J gene TRBJ1-4; the D gene is possibly TRBD1 (5 bases). Germline CDR1 is MNHEY and CDR2 is SMNVEV (reference sequence). This CDR3 comprises 15 residues. V was clipped by 5 bases and J by 4 bases, with 14 bases between them. Here the CDR3 DNA reads TGTGCCAGCAGTGCTACCGGGGCCTATAATGAAAAACTGTTTTTT. Translating gives CASSATGAYNEKLFF.

The CDR3: CASSERVGFNSPLHF. The CDR3 nucleotides read TGTGCCAGCAGTGAACGAGTAGGGTTTAATTCACCCCTCCACTTT. The V and J genes are TRBV6-1 and TRBJ1-6, with D unclear. The CDR3 is 15 amino acids. Per germline, CDR1 MNHNS and CDR2 SASEGT. Trimming left V 2 bases short and J 6 bases short, with 11 bases between.

V gene TRBV9 combines with J gene TRBJ1-6; 7 nucleotides agree with TRBD1. The CDR3 totals 16 residues. CDR1 is SGDLS, CDR2 YYNGEE, per germline. J was trimmed by 2 bases and V by 4 bases; bases with no gene match: 6. CDR3 loop: CASSSTGTPYNSPLHF. In DNA form, the CDR3 reads TGTGCCAGCAGCTCGACAGGGACCCCCTATAATTCACCCCTCCACTTT.

The chain uses TRBV27 and TRBJ1-6; possible D gene TRBD1, 6 bases. CDR3 length: 14 amino acids. Per the germline V gene, CDR1 is MNHEY and CDR2 is SMNVEV (reference sequence). V was shortened by 4 bases and J by 10 bases, with 14 bases between the two germline ends. This chain's CDR3 is CASSSTGTGSPLHF. For the CDR3, the DNA is TGTGCCAGCAGTTCTACAGGGACTGGATCACCCCTCCACTTT.

This chain connects TRBV7-9 to TRBJ1-1; the match to TRBD1 covers 8 bases. The ends lost 5 bases at V and 5 bases at J; junction bases unmatched: 16. This CDR3 contains 17 residues. Per the germline V gene, CDR1 is SEHNR and CDR2 is FQNEAQ (reference sequence). The CDR3 region has the DNA TGTGCCAGCAGCCCGGAGGACAGGGTGAGGGGGAAAACTGAAGCTTTCTTT. Protein product: CASSPEDRVRGKTEAFF.

The V gene is TRBV30, the J gene TRBJ1-1, with D tentatively TRBD1 (5 bases). This CDR3 spans 13 amino acids. Germline-derived CDR1 and CDR2 are GTSNPN and SVGIG (reference sequence). V shed 4 bases and J shed 0 bases, with 9 bases lying between them. The CDR3 here is CAWTGTLNTEAFF. CDR3 bases: TGTGCCTGGACCGGGACTTTGAACACTGAAGCTTTCTTT.

V usage is TRBV5-6 and J usage is TRBJ1-1; no clear D. This CDR3 is 12 amino acids long. The V end lost 2 bases, the J end lost 7 bases, and 9 bases lay between the germline ends. Germline CDR1 and CDR2: SGHDT and YYEEEE. The CDR3 nucleotides read TGTGCCAGCAGCTTTTGGGGTGATGAAGCTTTCTTT. The encoded protein is CASSFWGDEAFF.

This clone has more than one count but fewer than ten. The chain uses TRBV19 and TRBJ1-1; D unclear. CDR1 LNHDA and CDR2 SQIVND come from the germline V gene (reference sequence). The CDR3 contains 14 residues. Trimming left V 1 base short and J 7 bases short, with 13 bases between. CDR3 nucleotides: TGTGCCAGTAGTATAGTGGCGGCAGGAGGTGAAGCTTTCTTT. Its protein is CASSIVAAGGEAFF.

This clone appeared once. The gene calls are TRBV5-4 and TRBJ1-1; D may be TRBD1 (6 bases). CDR1 SGHNT and CDR2 YYREEE come from the germline V gene (reference sequence). The CDR3 consists of 15 residues. V shed 4 bases and J shed 0 bases, with 13 bases lying between them. The CDR3 is CASSPRKGVNTEAFF. The CDR3 bases are TGTGCCAGCAGCCCCCGGAAGGGGGTGAACACTGAAGCTTTCTTT.

V gene TRBV7-9 combines with J gene TRBJ2-5; D is possibly TRBD1 (6 bases). Germline lookup yields CDR1 SEHNR and CDR2 FQNEAQ (reference sequence). Trimming took off 3 bases at V and 0 bases at J, with 11 bases between the two ends. The length of the CDR3 is 15 residues. CDR3 DNA: TGTGCCAGCAGCTTCGTTAGGGGGTACCAAGAGACCCAGTACTTC. Translating it yields CASSFVRGYQETQYF.

The J gene is TRBJ2-7, the V gene TRBV5-6; D tentatively fits TRBD1 or TRBD2 (5 bases each). Trimming stripped 1 base from V and 0 bases from J, with 20 bases between. The CDR3 totals 18 residues. Germline CDR1 reads SGHDT; CDR2 reads YYEEEE. The CDR3 loop reads CASSLMIFKKGSSYEQYF. CDR3 bases: TGTGCCAGCAGCTTGATGATTTTTAAAAAGGGGAGCTCCTACGAGCAGTACTTC. The whole variable domain, filled in from reference TRBV5-6 and TRBJ2-7, reads DAGVTQSPTHLIKTRGQQVTLRCSPKSGHDTVSWYQQALGQGPQFIFQYYEEEERQRGNFPDRFSGHQFPNYSSELNVNALLLGDSALYLCASSLMIFKKGSSYEQYFGPGTRLTVT.

The V and J genes are TRBV6-2 or TRBV6-3 and TRBJ2-7, with a weak D call TRBD2 (6 bases). The V and J ends lost 7 bases and 5 bases respectively, with 24 bases between them. The CDR3 consists of 16 residues. Germline CDR1 reads MNHEY; CDR2 reads SVGEGT. The CDR3, as DNA: TGTGCCAGCACCCCATTGGGGTACGGTCCGGGGGACGAGCAGTACTTC. Translating gives CASTPLGYGPGDEQYF.

This chain connects TRBV30 to TRBJ2-3, with a tentative D call TRBD1 (6 bases). Per the germline V gene, CDR1 is GTSNPN and CDR2 is SVGIG (reference sequence). The CDR3 totals 13 residues. Trimming pared 2 bases from V and 3 bases from J, leaving 9 bases between. CDR3 sequence: CAWSLRGTDTQYF. The CDR3 nucleotides are TGTGCCTGGAGTCTCAGGGGTACAGATACGCAGTATTTT.

V and J are TRBV7-8 and TRBJ2-7; 12 nucleotides agree with TRBD2. Germline trimming cut 5 bases from V and 5 bases from J; bases unmatched to any gene: 10. CDR1 is SGHVS and CDR2 is FQNEAQ in the germline V gene. The CDR3 extends over 16 amino acids. CDR3 region: CASSTTSGGPSHEQYF. In DNA, the CDR3 is TGTGCCAGCAGCACCACTAGCGGGGGGCCGAGTCACGAGCAGTACTTC.

CDR3 protein: CASRSGANVLTF. The CDR3 DNA sequence: TGTGCCAGCAGGTCTGGGGCCAACGTCCTGACTTTC. V and J are TRBV7-9 and TRBJ2-6; D is unresolved. The germline gives CDR1 SEHNR, CDR2 FQNEAQ (reference sequence). This CDR3 is 12 amino acids long. The germline V and J ends were trimmed by 6 bases and 1 base, with 1 base remaining between them. Together with reference TRBV7-9 and TRBJ2-6, the CDR3 gives the full variable domain: DTGVSQNPRHKITKRGQNVTFRCDPISEHNRLYWYRQTLGQGPEFLTYFQNEAQLEKSRLLSDRFSAERPKGSFSTLEIQRTEQGDSAMYLCASRSGANVLTFGAGSRLTVL.

This clone was detected only a few times. The chain is built from TRBV19 and TRBJ1-1; D unclear. V dropped 5 bases and J dropped 3 bases, with 10 bases sitting between them. CDR3 length equals 13 residues. Per germline, CDR1 LNHDA and CDR2 SQIVND (reference sequence). The CDR3 sequence is CASSWTEDTEAFF. CDR3 coding DNA: TGTGCCAGTAGTTGGACGGAAGACACTGAAGCTTTCTTT.

The J gene is TRBJ2-3, the V gene TRBV7-9, with TRBD1 matching 9 bases. After removal of 5 bases from V and 1 base from J, the junction contained 1 base not matched to a gene. Germline V gene sequence: CDR1 SEHNR, CDR2 FQNEAQ (reference sequence). The CDR3 has 14 residues. Here the CDR3 DNA reads TGTGCCAGCAGCCGGGACAGGGGCACAGATACGCAGTATTTT. It specifies CASSRDRGTDTQYF.

The table lists this clone with a count of one. The CDR3 region has the DNA TGCAGCGTTGAAGATCGGGGGGGCCCCTTCGACTATGGCTACACCTTC. It codes for CSVEDRGGPFDYGYTF. The chain joins TRBV29-1 to TRBJ1-2, with D possibly being TRBD1 (6 bases). Germline V gives CDR1 SQVTM, CDR2 ANQGSEA. The V end was cut by 0 bases, the J end by 3 bases, with 17 bases between. The CDR3 consists of 16 residues.

This chain connects TRBV6-2 or TRBV6-3 to TRBJ1-6; 8 positions agree with TRBD1. Losses at the gene ends were 6 bases for V and 2 bases for J; bases not matched to a gene: 3. Per germline, CDR1 MNHEY and CDR2 SVGEGT. This CDR3 has 15 amino acids. For the CDR3, the DNA is TGTGCCAGCAGCTCGGGACAGGCCTATAATTCACCCCTCCACTTT. Translated: CASSSGQAYNSPLHF.

CDR3 residues: CASSFRGSPLHF. CDR3 DNA: TGTGCCAGCAGTTTCCGGGGTTCACCCCTCCACTTT. The genes are TRBV28 and TRBJ1-6; D unclear. V lost 3 bases and J 9 bases, leaving 6 bases between the germline ends. The CDR3 extends over 12 amino acids. CDR1 is MDHEN, CDR2 SYDVKM, per germline.

This CDR3 is CASSYRDRVSHEQFF. CDR3 sequence (DNA): TGTGCCAGCAGTTACAGGGACAGGGTTTCGCATGAGCAGTTCTTC. The genes are TRBV6-2 or TRBV6-3 and TRBJ2-1; 9 bases map to TRBD1. Looked up from germline, CDR1 is MNHEY and CDR2 is SVGEGT. With V trimmed by 2 bases and J by 8 bases, 7 bases remained unmatched. The CDR3 spans 15 residues.

Comments on this clone: One end of the junction fails to match germline, which may point to a read error. The genes are TRBV7-7 and TRBJ2-2; 12 bases align to TRBD2. CDR3 length: 15 residues. CDR1 is SSHAT, CDR2 FNYEAQ, per germline (reference sequence). The chain's CDR3 is CASSPLAGGLGELFF. The CDR3 DNA reads as TGTGCTAGCAGTCCACTAGCGGGGGGTCTCGGGGAGCTGTTTTTT.

This clone was recorded once. The chain recombines TRBV7-9 with TRBJ2-1; D call uncertain. The CDR3 is made up of 12 amino acids. V was cut by 8 bases and J by 8 bases, with 13 bases left in between. CDR1 and CDR2 from the germline V gene are SEHNR and FQNEAQ (reference sequence). For the CDR3, the DNA is TGTGCCAGCGCCAGAACGGCGGATGAGCAGTTCTTC. This gives the protein CASARTADEQFF.

This clone was seen a single time. Here the CDR3 reads CASSRAGPWSGNTIYF. CDR3 DNA sequence: TGTGCCAGCAGCCGAGCCGGGCCCTGGTCTGGAAACACCATATATTTT. The chain employs TRBV3-1 (or the pseudogene TRBV3-2) and TRBJ1-3; D is unclear. Germline CDR1 reads LGHDT; CDR2 reads YNNKEL (reference sequence). The CDR3 extends over 16 amino acids. Deletions cut 4 bases from V and 1 base from J, with 14 bases between.

J is TRBJ1-5 and V is TRBV18, with D tentatively TRBD1 (5 bases). V lost 3 bases, J lost 4 bases, and 7 bases lay in between. This CDR3 has 13 amino acids. Germline V gene sequence: CDR1 KGHSH, CDR2 LQKENI. The CDR3 DNA reads TGTGCCAGCTCACCGGGACGTAATCAGCCCCAGCATTTT. Protein: CASSPGRNQPQHF.

The genes are TRBV12-3 or TRBV12-4 and TRBJ2-7; the D gene could be TRBD1 or TRBD2 (5 bases each). V lost 6 bases, J lost 3 bases, and 12 bases lay in between. The CDR3 length is 13 residues. The CDR3 region is CASSEGTIYEQYF. CDR3 bases: TGTGCCAGCAGCGAAGGGACGATCTACGAGCAGTACTTC.

The CDR3 coding sequence is TGTGCCAGCAGTTACTCACAGGGGGCCTACGAGCAGTACTTC. It translates to CASSYSQGAYEQYF. The V and J genes are TRBV6-5 and TRBJ2-7; 8 positions match TRBD1. The CDR3 runs 14 residues. CDR1 is MNHEY, CDR2 SVGAGI, per germline. Trimming took 0 bases from V and 2 from J; bases not matched to a gene: 0.

This chain uses TRBV9 with TRBJ1-4; 7 bases are shared with TRBD1. In germline, CDR1 is SGDLS, CDR2 YYNGEE. There are 15 residues in the CDR3. J lost 8 bases, V lost 4 bases, and 11 bases had no gene match. The CDR3, as DNA: TGTGCCAGCAGCCACTCGGAGGGGGCGGGAGAAAAACTGTTTTTT. It codes for CASSHSEGAGEKLFF.